These 13 T cell receptor beta chains were all obtained from the same sample, sequenced in a study of blood T cell repertoires in COVID-19. Sequencing was performed with immunoSEQ multiplex PCR; in TCRdb, only in-frame clones are kept and a portion is missing. The sample carries about 110,000 clones, roughly four fifths recorded once. The specimen was peripheral blood. The source of these receptors is a man at least 80 years old with COVID-19, enrolled during active disease.

V gene TRBV5-1 combines with J gene TRBJ1-2, with 9 bases fitting TRBD1. This CDR3 is 15 amino acids long. Germline CDR1 and CDR2: SGHRS and YFSETQ. V lost 1 base, J lost 8 bases, and 9 bases stayed unmatched. CDR3 protein: CASSLPPGQGRGYTF. The CDR3 region has the DNA TGCGCCAGCAGCTTGCCTCCGGGACAGGGACGGGGCTACACCTTC.

The CDR3 DNA sequence: TGTGCCAGCTCACAAAGAGGACAGGGACGGGACAATGAGCAGTTCTTC. Translation gives CASSQRGQGRDNEQFF. V and J are TRBV18 and TRBJ2-1; TRBD1 matches 8 bases. The length of the CDR3 is 16 residues. Germline values: CDR1 KGHSH, CDR2 LQKENI. V lost 4 bases and J lost 5; bases outside the gene matches: 10.

V is TRBV6-1 and J is TRBJ1-2; 7 bases match TRBD1. The germline CDR1 and CDR2 sequences are MNHNS and SASEGT. Trimming took 3 bases from V and 4 from J; bases not matched to a gene: 8. The CDR3 extends over 15 amino acids. CDR3 coding DNA: TGTGCCAGCAGTGATCGGGACAGACCCTCCTATGGCTACACCTTC. Residues: CASSDRDRPSYGYTF.

This clone was recorded a few times. J is TRBJ2-7 and V is TRBV27, with TRBD1 as a possible D gene (5 bases). Per the germline V gene, CDR1 is MNHEY and CDR2 is SMNVEV (reference sequence). The V end was cut by 6 bases, the J end by 13 bases, with 16 bases between. The CDR3 runs 11 residues. CDR3 loop: CASREQGLLYF. The CDR3, as DNA: TGTGCCAGCAGGGAGCAGGGTTTACTTTACTTC.

This rearrangement joins TRBV28 to TRBJ1-2; possibly TRBD1 for D (6 bases). Germline CDR1 and CDR2: MDHEN and SYDVKM. The ends were cut back, 4 bases at V and 0 bases at J, with 33 bases in the middle. The CDR3 contains 22 residues. The CDR3 DNA follows: TGTGCCAGCAGTTCGCCTCGGCAAGGTGCGCCCCAGTTGCAGGGGACTAACTATGGCTACACCTTC. Amino acids: CASSSPRQGAPQLQGTNYGYTF.

This clone was counted once. The CDR3 protein is CASSDFRGTGELFF. CDR3 DNA: TGTGCCAGCAGTGACTTCAGGGGAACCGGGGAGCTGTTTTTT. The chain uses TRBV2 and TRBJ2-2, with a possible D match to TRBD1 (6 bases). This CDR3 is 14 amino acids long. CDR1 SNHLY and CDR2 FYNNEI come from the germline V gene. The V end was cut by 3 bases, the J end by 5 bases, with 10 bases between.

The gene calls are TRBV19 and TRBJ2-2; TRBD2 matches 7 bases. V trimming: 6 bases; J trimming: 8 bases; junction bases outside the gene matches: 12. The CDR3 contains 15 residues. Germline V lookup: CDR1 LNHDA, CDR2 SQIVND (reference sequence). The CDR3 DNA reads TGTGCCAGTAGGGGGAAGAGCGGGATTATTGGGGAGCTGTTTTTT. Protein product: CASRGKSGIIGELFF.

This chain uses TRBV11-2 with TRBJ2-5; maybe TRBD1 (5 bases). The V and J ends lost 2 bases and 5 bases respectively, with 12 bases between them. Germline V lookup: CDR1 SGHAT, CDR2 FQNNGV. This CDR3 is 14 amino acids long. Written as DNA, the CDR3 is TGTGCCAGCAGCTTATCCCCAGGGTTGGAGACCCAGTACTTC. As protein: CASSLSPGLETQYF.

The chain carries TRBV12-2 and TRBJ2-7; the table's D call of TRBD2 was not tested on the DNA. TRBV12-2 is termed a pseudogene. This CDR3 has 15 residues. CDR3 sequence (DNA): TGTGCAAGTCGCGGGTTGACTAGCGGTCCCTACGAGCAGTACTTC. Translating it yields CASRGLTSGPYEQYF.

The chain carries TRBV28 and TRBJ2-7; the D is unclear. Trimming took off 6 bases at V and 1 base at J, with 16 bases between the two ends. Germline CDR1 is MDHEN and CDR2 is SYDVKM. There are 15 residues in the CDR3. Written as DNA, the CDR3 is TGTGCCAGCAGAAGAACCGGCGCCGGGTCCTACGAGCAGTACTTC. It specifies CASRRTGAGSYEQYF.

The chain carries TRBV6-6 and TRBJ2-3; no clear D. This CDR3 spans 13 amino acids. Germline lookup yields CDR1 MNHNY and CDR2 SVGAGI (reference sequence). V lost 4 bases and J lost 0, with 5 bases in between. In DNA, the CDR3 is TGTGCCAGCAGTTGGGCCAGCACAGATACGCAGTATTTT. The encoded protein is CASSWASTDTQYF.

J is TRBJ1-1 and V is TRBV19, with D perhaps TRBD1 (5 bases). V was clipped by 4 bases and J by 6 bases, with 18 bases between them. Germline V gene lookup returns CDR1 LNHDA and CDR2 SQIVND (reference sequence). CDR3 length equals 15 residues. The CDR3 nucleotides are TGTGCCAGTAGTAATAGGCAGGGTCTGACCGCTGAAGCTTTCTTT. Its translation: CASSNRQGLTAEAFF.

V usage is TRBV6-6 and J usage is TRBJ2-1; perhaps TRBD2 as D (6 bases). V lost 2 bases to trimming and J lost 9 bases, with 8 bases between them. The CDR3 is made up of 12 amino acids. CDR1 and CDR2 (germline): MNHNY, SVGAGI (reference sequence). The CDR3 DNA reads as TGTGCCAGCAGTTACGGGGGGAGTGAGCAGTTCTTC. It encodes CASSYGGSEQFF.